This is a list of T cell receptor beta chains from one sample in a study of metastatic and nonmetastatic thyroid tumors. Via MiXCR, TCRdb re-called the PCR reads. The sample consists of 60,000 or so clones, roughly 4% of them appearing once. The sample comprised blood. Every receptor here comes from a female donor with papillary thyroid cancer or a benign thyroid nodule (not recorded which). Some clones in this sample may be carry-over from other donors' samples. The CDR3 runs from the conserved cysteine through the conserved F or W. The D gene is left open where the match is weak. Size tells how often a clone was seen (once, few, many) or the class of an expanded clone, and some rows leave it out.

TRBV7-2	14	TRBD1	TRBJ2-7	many	TGTGCCAGCAGCTTGGGACAGGGGTTCTACGAGCAGTACTTC	CASSLGQGFYEQYF
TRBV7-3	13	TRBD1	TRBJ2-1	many	TGTGCCAGCAGCCACGGACAGGGCTATGAGCAGTTCTTC	CASSHGQGYEQFF
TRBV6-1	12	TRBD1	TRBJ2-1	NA	TGTGCCAGCAGTAGGGACAGAAATGAGCAGTTCTTC	CASSRDRNEQFF
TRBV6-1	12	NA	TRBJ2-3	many	TGTGCCAGTTCCGGGGCGGGAGATACGCAGTATTTT	CASSGAGDTQYF
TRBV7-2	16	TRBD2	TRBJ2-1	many	TGTGCCAGCAGCTTAGAAGCGGGAAGGTGGGGGGTTGAGCAGTTCTTC	CASSLEAGRWGVEQFF
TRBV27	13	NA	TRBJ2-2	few	TGTGCCAGCAGTCCACCTTTAACCGGGGAGCTGTTTTTT	CASSPPLTGELFF
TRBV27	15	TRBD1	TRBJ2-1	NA	TGTGCCAGCAGCACGCGGACAGGGACGGACAATGAGCAGTTCTTC	CASSTRTGTDNEQFF
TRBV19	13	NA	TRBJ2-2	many	TGTGCCAGTAAGTCCGAGAACACCGGGGAGCTGTTTTTT	CASKSENTGELFF
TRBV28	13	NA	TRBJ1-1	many	TGTGCCAGCAGTTCGTCCGGGGGCACTGAAGCTTTCTTT	CASSSSGGTEAFF
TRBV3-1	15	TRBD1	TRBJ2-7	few	TGTGCCAGCAGCCATTCTGGCAGGGGGTCCTACGAGCAGTACTTC	CASSHSGRGSYEQYF
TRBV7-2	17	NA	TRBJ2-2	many	TGTGCCAGCAGCTTGAACCGGGACGGTATACACACCGGGGAGCTGTTTTTT	CASSLNRDGIHTGELFF
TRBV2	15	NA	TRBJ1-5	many	TGTGCCAGCAGTGAAGCGCTTCAGGGACTACAGCCCCAGCATTTT	CASSEALQGLQPQHF
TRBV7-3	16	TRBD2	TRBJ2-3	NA	TGTGCCAGCAGCACGGGGTTCGGACTAGAAGTAGATACGCAGTATTTT	CASSTGFGLEVDTQYF
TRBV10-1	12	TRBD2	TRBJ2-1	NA	TGCGCCAGCAGTGATACCTCGGGGGGGCAGTTCTTC	CASSDTSGGQFF
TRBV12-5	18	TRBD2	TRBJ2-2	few	TGTGCTAGTGGCCCCTGGACTAGCGGGAGGTCGAACACCGGGGAGCTGTTTTTT	CASGPWTSGRSNTGELFF
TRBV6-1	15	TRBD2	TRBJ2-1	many	TGTGCCAGCAAGCGGGAGCTAACCTCCTACAATGAGCAGTTCTTC	CASKRELTSYNEQFF
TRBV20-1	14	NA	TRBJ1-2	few	TGCAGTTCTGGCCGACAGTGGGGTAACTATGGCTACACCTTC	CSSGRQWGNYGYTF
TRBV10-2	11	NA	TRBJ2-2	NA	TGCGCCAGCAGTGAGGTGGGGGAGCTGTTCTTT	CASSEVGELFF
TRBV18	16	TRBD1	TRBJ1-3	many	TGTGCCAGCTCAATCCGCGTAGGGACAGGTTTAAACACCATATATTTT	CASSIRVGTGLNTIYF
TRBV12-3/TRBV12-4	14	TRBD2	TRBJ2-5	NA	TGTGCCAGCAGCCCTTTTGCGGGAGCGGGGACCCAGTACTTC	CASSPFAGAGTQYF
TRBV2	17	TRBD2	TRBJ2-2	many	TGTGCCAGCAGTGAATGGCTAGCGGGAGTCCGGACCGGGGAGCTGTTTTTT	CASSEWLAGVRTGELFF
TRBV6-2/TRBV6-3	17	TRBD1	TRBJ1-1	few	TGTGCCAGCAGTTACTATGGGACAGGAGACCTGAACACTGAAGCTTTCTTT	CASSYYGTGDLNTEAFF
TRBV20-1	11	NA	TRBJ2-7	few	TGCAGTGCGGCAGGTAGCTACGAGCAGTACTTC	CSAAGSYEQYF
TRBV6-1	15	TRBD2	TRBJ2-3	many	TGTGCCAGCAGTCCCGGGGGGGGAGGAGCAGATACGCAGTATTTT	CASSPGGGGADTQYF
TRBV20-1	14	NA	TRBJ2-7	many	TGCAGCCAAGCAGGGTTGGGGGCCTCCTACGAGCAGTACTTC	CSQAGLGASYEQYF
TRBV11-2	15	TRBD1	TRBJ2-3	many	TGTGCCAGCAGCCGGGGACAGGGGTTCACAGATACGCAGTATTTT	CASSRGQGFTDTQYF
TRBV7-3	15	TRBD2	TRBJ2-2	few	TGTGCCAGCAGCCTGACTAGCGGGAACACCGGGGAGCAGTTTTTT	CASSLTSGNTGEQFF
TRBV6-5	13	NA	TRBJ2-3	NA	TGTGCCAGCAGTCACCGAGGAACAGATACGCAGTATTTT	CASSHRGTDTQYF
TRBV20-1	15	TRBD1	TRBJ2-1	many	TGCAGTGCTAGAAGGGGACAGGGGGTGGACAATGAGCAGTTCTTC	CSARRGQGVDNEQFF